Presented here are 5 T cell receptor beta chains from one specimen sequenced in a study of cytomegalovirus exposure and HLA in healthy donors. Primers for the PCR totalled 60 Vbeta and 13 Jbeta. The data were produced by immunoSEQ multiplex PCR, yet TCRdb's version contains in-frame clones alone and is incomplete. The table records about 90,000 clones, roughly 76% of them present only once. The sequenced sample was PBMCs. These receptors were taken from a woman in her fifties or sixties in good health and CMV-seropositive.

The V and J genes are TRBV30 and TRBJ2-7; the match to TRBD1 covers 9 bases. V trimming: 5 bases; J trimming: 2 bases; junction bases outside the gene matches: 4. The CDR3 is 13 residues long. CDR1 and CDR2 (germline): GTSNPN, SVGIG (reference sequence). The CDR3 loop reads CAWEDRGAYEQYF. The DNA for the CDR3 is TGTGCCTGGGAAGACAGGGGGGCCTACGAGCAGTACTTC. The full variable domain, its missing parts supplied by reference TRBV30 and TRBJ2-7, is SQTIHQWPATLVQPVGSPLSLECTVEGTSNPNLYWYRQAAGRGLQLLFYSVGIGQISSEVPQNLSASRPQDRQFILSSKKLLLSDSGFYLCAWEDRGAYEQYFGPGTRLTVT.

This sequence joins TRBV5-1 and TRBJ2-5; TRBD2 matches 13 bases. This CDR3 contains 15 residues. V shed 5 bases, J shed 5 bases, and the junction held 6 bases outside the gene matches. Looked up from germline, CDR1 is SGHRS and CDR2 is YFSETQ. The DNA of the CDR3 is TGCGCCAGCAGAGTAGGGACTAGCGGGACGGAGACCCAGTACTTC. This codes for CASRVGTSGTETQYF.

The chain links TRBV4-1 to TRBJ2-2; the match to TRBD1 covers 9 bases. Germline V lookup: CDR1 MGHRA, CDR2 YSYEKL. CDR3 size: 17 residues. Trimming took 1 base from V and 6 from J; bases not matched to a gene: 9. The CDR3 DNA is TGCGCCAGCAGCCAAGCCGGGACAGGGAAGGTCGCCGGGGAGCTGTTTTTT. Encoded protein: CASSQAGTGKVAGELFF.

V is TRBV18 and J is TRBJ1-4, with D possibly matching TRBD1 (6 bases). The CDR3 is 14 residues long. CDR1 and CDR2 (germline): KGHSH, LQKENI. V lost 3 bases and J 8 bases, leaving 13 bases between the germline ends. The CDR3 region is CASSPTGGSEKLFF. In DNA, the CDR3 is TGTGCCAGCTCACCGACAGGCGGGTCGGAAAAACTGTTTTTT.

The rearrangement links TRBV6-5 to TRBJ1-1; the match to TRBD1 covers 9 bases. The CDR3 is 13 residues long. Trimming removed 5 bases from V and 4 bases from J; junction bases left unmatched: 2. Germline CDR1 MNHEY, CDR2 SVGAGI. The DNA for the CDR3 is TGTGCCAGCAGTACAGGGGGCGGCACTGAAGCTTTCTTT. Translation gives CASSTGGGTEAFF.